A single sample gave rise to the 21 T cell receptor beta chains below, sequenced in a study of OX40 agonist ivuxolimab in advanced cancers. Data came from immunoSEQ multiplex PCR; TCRdb stores just in-frame clones and leaves some out. The repertoire has 85,000 to 100,000 clones, approximately 85% of them found once; the top ten carry 0.22%. Sequences were derived from CD4+ or CD8+ T cells sorted from blood, sampled in a trial of the OX40 agonist ivuxolimab. The receptors stem from an adult with an advanced solid tumor such as melanoma, head and neck, liver or kidney cancer.

J is TRBJ2-4 and V is TRBV28; TRBD2 is a possible D gene (6 bases). Looked up from germline, CDR1 is MDHEN and CDR2 is SYDVKM. V lost 5 bases, J lost 13 bases, and 18 bases lay in between. The CDR3 totals 13 residues. Written as DNA, the CDR3 is TGTGCCAGCAGTCCGTCGGGGTTTGGGAGGCAGTACTTC. Protein sequence: CASSPSGFGRQYF.

This clone was recorded once. The chain combines TRBV18 with TRBJ2-5; the match to TRBD1 covers 8 bases. Germline CDR1 KGHSH, CDR2 LQKENI. The trim removed 2 bases at V and 1 base at J, leaving 6 bases unmatched. The CDR3 is 16 amino acids. CDR3 protein: CASSPAGDRRQETQYF. CDR3 nucleotide sequence: TGTGCCAGCTCACCAGCCGGGGACAGGCGCCAAGAGACCCAGTACTTC.

V gene TRBV7-3 combines with J gene TRBJ2-4; 7 nucleotides align to TRBD1. Germline CDR1 and CDR2: SGHTA and FQGTGA. This CDR3 contains 16 residues. J lost 0 bases, V lost 6 bases, and 8 bases had no gene match. CDR3 sequence: CASSKAGGLAKNIQYF. The CDR3 region has the DNA TGTGCCAGCAGTAAAGCAGGGGGTCTAGCCAAAAACATTCAGTACTTC.

This chain uses TRBV18 with TRBJ1-2; D call uncertain. There are 11 residues in the CDR3. Germline V CDR1 and CDR2: KGHSH, LQKENI. Trimming removed 1 base from V and 8 bases from J, with 5 bases in between. The CDR3 spells CASSPREGYTF. As DNA, the CDR3 is TGTGCCAGCTCACCACGAGAGGGCTACACCTTC.

V and J are TRBV9 and TRBJ1-3, with D uncertain. The CDR3 covers 17 residues. Germline CDR1 SGDLS, CDR2 YYNGEE. Deletions cut 0 bases from V and 1 base from J, with 14 bases between. The CDR3 here is CASSVDPMTYSGNTIYF. The CDR3 nucleotides read TGTGCCAGCAGCGTAGACCCTATGACGTATTCTGGAAACACCATATATTTT. The whole variable domain, filled in from reference TRBV9 and TRBJ1-3, reads DSGVTQTPKHLITATGQRVTLRCSPRSGDLSVYWYQQSLDQGLQFLIQYYNGEERAKGNILERFSAQQFPDLHSELNLSSLELGDSALYFCASSVDPMTYSGNTIYFGEGSWLTVV.

The chain employs TRBV2 and TRBJ1-3, with a possible D match to TRBD1 (6 bases). The CDR3 length is 13 residues. CDR1 and CDR2 (germline): SNHLY, FYNNEI. Trimming shortened V by 6 bases and J by 7 bases, and 13 bases separated the two germline ends. The CDR3 loop reads CASRQGSGNTIYF. The DNA of the CDR3 is TGTGCCAGCAGACAGGGTTCGGGGAACACCATATATTTT.

The V gene is TRBV6-1, the J gene TRBJ2-7; either TRBD1 or TRBD2 may supply D (7 bases each). This CDR3 is 17 amino acids long. Trimming took off 2 bases at V and 2 bases at J, with 19 bases between the two ends. Looked up from germline, CDR1 is MNHNS and CDR2 is SASEGT. CDR3 nucleotides: TGTGCCAGCAGTGAATCTCAGGGGGGGTCCTTTCCCTACGAGCAGTACGTC. It specifies CASSESQGGSFPYEQYV.

The V gene is TRBV27, the J gene TRBJ1-6; possible D gene TRBD1, 6 bases. The germline CDR1 and CDR2 sequences are MNHEY and SMNVEV (reference sequence). CDR3 size: 19 residues. V lost 5 bases, J lost 0 bases, and 20 bases lay in between. Written as DNA, the CDR3 is TGTGCCAGCAGTCCGGGGTGGGGGCAGGTCGGCTCCTATAATTCACCCCTCCACTTT. Translating it yields CASSPGWGQVGSYNSPLHF.

The CDR3 coding sequence is TGCGCCAGCAGCTTAGAGGGAGAAGATACGCAGTATTTT. This codes for CASSLEGEDTQYF. This chain uses TRBV5-1 with TRBJ2-3, with D tentatively TRBD2 (5 bases). V lost 2 bases and J lost 5, with 9 bases in between. The CDR3 contains 13 residues. Germline assignment: CDR1 SGHRS and CDR2 YFSETQ.

The V call is TRBV5-1, the J call TRBJ1-1; 8 bases line up with TRBD1. This CDR3 is built from 14 residues. The V gene end was trimmed by 3 bases and the J gene end by 6 bases; junction bases not matched to a gene: 7. Germline-derived CDR1 and CDR2 are SGHRS and YFSETQ. CDR3 sequence reads: CASSWIQGGSEAFF. The CDR3, as DNA: TGCGCCAGCAGCTGGATACAGGGGGGCTCTGAAGCTTTCTTT.

V usage is TRBV2 and J usage is TRBJ1-1; no firm D call. V shed 6 bases and J shed 8 bases, with 16 bases lying between them. CDR1 is SNHLY and CDR2 is FYNNEI in the germline V gene. The CDR3 is 13 amino acids. The CDR3 spells CASRSGLFLEAFF. The CDR3 DNA follows: TGTGCCAGCAGATCGGGCCTTTTTTTAGAAGCTTTCTTT.

This chain uses TRBV4-1 with TRBJ1-2; no clear D gene. The germline V gene has CDR1 MGHRA and CDR2 YSYEKL. V lost 0 bases and J lost 1, with 6 bases in between. This CDR3 contains 14 residues. The CDR3 DNA reads TGCGCCAGCAGCCAAGAGGACCTTAACTATGGCTACACCTTC. This gives the protein CASSQEDLNYGYTF.

A few counts support this clone. The rearrangement joins TRBV6-1 to TRBJ2-1, with TRBD1 identical over 7 bases. Germline assignment: CDR1 MNHNS and CDR2 SASEGT. The junction had 14 bases not matched to a gene; V was cut back by 0 bases and J by 12 bases. The length of the CDR3 is 16 residues. CDR3 sequence: CASSEAWDRPTTGQFF. CDR3 bases: TGTGCCAGCAGTGAAGCTTGGGACAGACCTACTACGGGGCAGTTCTTC.

The chain couples TRBV4-3 to TRBJ2-7, with 8 bases matching TRBD1. After removal of 1 base from V and 4 bases from J, the junction contained 0 bases not matched to a gene. Germline V gives CDR1 LGHNA, CDR2 YSLEER. The CDR3 covers 13 residues. The CDR3 loop is CASSQGTGYEQYF. Written as DNA, the CDR3 is TGCGCCAGCAGCCAAGGGACAGGGTACGAGCAGTACTTC.

This chain links TRBV4-1 with TRBJ1-2; no clear D gene. CDR1 and CDR2 from the germline V gene are MGHRA and YSYEKL. Trimming cost V 3 bases and J 2 bases, with 7 bases left between them. The CDR3 runs to 13 residues. CDR3 sequence reads: CASSQTLNYGYTF. In DNA form, the CDR3 reads TGCGCCAGCAGCCAGACCCTGAACTATGGCTACACCTTC.

This clone appeared once. The V call is TRBV5-4, the J call TRBJ2-7; tentatively, D is TRBD1 (5 bases). The length of the CDR3 is 15 residues. Trimming pared 0 bases from V and 6 bases from J, leaving 16 bases between. Germline lookup yields CDR1 SGHNT and CDR2 YYREEE (reference sequence). The CDR3 sequence: CASSLGSRQGLEQYV. CDR3 in DNA: TGTGCCAGCAGCTTGGGGTCCCGCCAGGGTCTCGAGCAGTACGTC.

The V gene is TRBV25-1, the J gene TRBJ2-7; D is possibly TRBD1 (6 bases). Germline V gives CDR1 MGHDK, CDR2 SYGVNS. The CDR3 totals 13 residues. V was clipped by 7 bases and J by 2 bases, with 12 bases between them. The CDR3 DNA is TGTGCCAGCAACAGGGATGGCCCCTACGAGCAGTACTTC. The encoded protein is CASNRDGPYEQYF.

The J gene is TRBJ2-5, the V gene TRBV5-6; D might be TRBD1 or TRBD2, each matching 5 bases. The CDR3 loop spans 13 amino acids. With 0 bases removed from V and 5 bases from J, the gap between germline ends came to 8 bases. CDR1 and CDR2 from the germline V gene are SGHDT and YYEEEE. The CDR3 nucleotides read TGTGCCAGCAGCTTGGACAGGAGGGAGACCCAGTACTTC. Encoded protein: CASSLDRRETQYF.

The chain carries TRBV4-2 and TRBJ2-5, with D hard to call. The length of the CDR3 is 14 residues. The germline gives CDR1 LGHNA, CDR2 YNFKEQ. The V end lost 0 bases, the J end lost 4 bases, and 9 bases lay between the germline ends. The CDR3 loop is CASSQDPVGETQYF. In DNA, the CDR3 is TGTGCCAGCAGCCAAGATCCCGTGGGAGAGACCCAGTACTTC.

The V call is TRBV5-6, the J call TRBJ1-4; tentative D call: TRBD1 (6 bases). Trimming took 4 bases from V and 5 from J, leaving 15 bases between them. This CDR3 is 15 amino acids long. Germline V gene sequence: CDR1 SGHDT, CDR2 YYEEEE. The CDR3 is CASSLRTVRNEKLFF. The DNA for the CDR3 is TGTGCCAGCAGCCTACGGACAGTTAGAAATGAAAAACTGTTTTTT.

The chain uses TRBV5-1 and TRBJ2-7; 9 bases map to TRBD2. Germline loops: CDR1 SGHRS, CDR2 YFSETQ. V was clipped by 3 bases and J by 6 bases; unmatched bases: 13. The CDR3 runs to 16 residues. The CDR3 is CASSSGPSGTSGEQYF. DNA of the CDR3: TGCGCCAGCAGCTCGGGTCCTAGCGGGACCTCCGGCGAGCAGTACTTC.